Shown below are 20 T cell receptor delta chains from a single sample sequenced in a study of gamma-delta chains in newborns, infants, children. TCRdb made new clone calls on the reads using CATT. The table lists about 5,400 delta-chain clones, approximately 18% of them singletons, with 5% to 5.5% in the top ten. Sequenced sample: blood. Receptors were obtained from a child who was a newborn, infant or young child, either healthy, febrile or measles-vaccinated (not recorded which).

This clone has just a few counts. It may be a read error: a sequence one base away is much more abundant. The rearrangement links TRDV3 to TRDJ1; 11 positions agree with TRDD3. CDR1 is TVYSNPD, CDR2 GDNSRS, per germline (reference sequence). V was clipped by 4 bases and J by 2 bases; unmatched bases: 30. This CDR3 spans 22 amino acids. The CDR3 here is CASRPSLVVKILGDRGTDKLIF. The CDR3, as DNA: TGTGCCTCCCGGCCCTCCCTAGTAGTGAAGATACTGGGGGATAGAGGGACCGATAAACTCATCTTT.

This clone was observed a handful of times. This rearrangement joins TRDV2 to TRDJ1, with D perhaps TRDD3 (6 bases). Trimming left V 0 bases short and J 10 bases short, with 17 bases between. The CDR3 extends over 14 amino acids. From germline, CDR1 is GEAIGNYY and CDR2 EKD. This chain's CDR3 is CACDTGLGGRALIF. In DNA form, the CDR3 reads TGTGCCTGTGACACCGGTTTGGGGGGTAGGGCACTCATCTTT.

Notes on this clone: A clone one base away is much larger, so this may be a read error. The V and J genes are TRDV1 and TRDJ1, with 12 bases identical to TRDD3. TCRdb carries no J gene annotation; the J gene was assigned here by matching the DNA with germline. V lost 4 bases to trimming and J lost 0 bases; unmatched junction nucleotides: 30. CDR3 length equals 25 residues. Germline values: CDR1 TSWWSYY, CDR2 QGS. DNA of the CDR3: TGTGCTCTTGGGGGATCCAGTCCTATGCCCTTGTGGACTGGGGGATACCCATTATACACCGATAAACTCATCTTT. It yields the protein CALGGSSPMPLWTGGYPLYTDKLIF.

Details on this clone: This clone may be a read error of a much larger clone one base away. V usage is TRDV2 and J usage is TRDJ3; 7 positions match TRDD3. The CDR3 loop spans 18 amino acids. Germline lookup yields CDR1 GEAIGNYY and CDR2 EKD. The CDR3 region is CACGLGYRSSWDTRRMFF. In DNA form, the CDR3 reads TGTGCCTGTGGCTTGGGATACCGGAGCTCCTGGGACACCCGACGGATGTTTTTC.

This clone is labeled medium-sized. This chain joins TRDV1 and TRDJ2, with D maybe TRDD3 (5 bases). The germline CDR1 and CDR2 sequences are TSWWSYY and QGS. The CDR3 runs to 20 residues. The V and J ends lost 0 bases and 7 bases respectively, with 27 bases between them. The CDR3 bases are TGTGCTCTTGGGGAACTTGGAACGAGGACTGGAAAGGGTTTGGTAGCACAACTCTTCTTT. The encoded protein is CALGELGTRTGKGLVAQLFF.

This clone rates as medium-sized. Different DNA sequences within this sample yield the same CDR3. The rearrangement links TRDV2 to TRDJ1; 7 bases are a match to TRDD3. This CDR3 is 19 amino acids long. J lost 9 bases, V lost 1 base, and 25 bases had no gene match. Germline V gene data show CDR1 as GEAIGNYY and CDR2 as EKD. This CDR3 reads CACDTLGPTTYIGGNELIF. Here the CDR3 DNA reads TGTGCCTGTGACACGCTGGGTCCCACTACGTATATTGGGGGAAACGAACTCATCTTT.

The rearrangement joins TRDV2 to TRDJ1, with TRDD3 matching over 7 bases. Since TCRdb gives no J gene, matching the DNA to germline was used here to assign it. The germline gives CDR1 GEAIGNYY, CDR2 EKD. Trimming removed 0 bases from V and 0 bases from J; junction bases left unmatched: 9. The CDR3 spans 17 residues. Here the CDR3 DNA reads TGTGCCTGTGACACCGGGGTGGGGGAGAGGTACACCGATAAACTCATCTTT. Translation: CACDTGVGERYTDKLIF.

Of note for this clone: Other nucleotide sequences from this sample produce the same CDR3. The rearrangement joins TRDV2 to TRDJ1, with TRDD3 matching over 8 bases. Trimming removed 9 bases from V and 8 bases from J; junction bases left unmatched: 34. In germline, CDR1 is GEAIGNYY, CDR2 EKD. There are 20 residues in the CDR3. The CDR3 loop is CALAAKGGHLPPHYWGKLIF. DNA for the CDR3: TGTGCCCTGGCCGCGAAGGGTGGTCACCTACCGCCGCACTACTGGGGGAAACTCATCTTT.

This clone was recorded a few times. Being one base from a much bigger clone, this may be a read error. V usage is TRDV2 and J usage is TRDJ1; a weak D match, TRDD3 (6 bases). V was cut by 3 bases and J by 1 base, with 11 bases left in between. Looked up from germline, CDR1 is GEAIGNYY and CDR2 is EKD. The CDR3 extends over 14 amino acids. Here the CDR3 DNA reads TGTGCCTGTGACGCACTGGGAGCCACCGATAAACTCATCTTT. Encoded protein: CACDALGATDKLIF.

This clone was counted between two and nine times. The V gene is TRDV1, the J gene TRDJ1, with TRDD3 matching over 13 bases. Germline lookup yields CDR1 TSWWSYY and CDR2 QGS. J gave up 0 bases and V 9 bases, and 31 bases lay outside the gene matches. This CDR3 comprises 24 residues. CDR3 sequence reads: CALLSGLSGTGTGGYAWYTDKLIF. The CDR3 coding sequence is TGTGCTCTCTTGAGTGGTTTGTCCGGTACCGGTACTGGGGGATACGCTTGGTACACCGATAAACTCATCTTT.

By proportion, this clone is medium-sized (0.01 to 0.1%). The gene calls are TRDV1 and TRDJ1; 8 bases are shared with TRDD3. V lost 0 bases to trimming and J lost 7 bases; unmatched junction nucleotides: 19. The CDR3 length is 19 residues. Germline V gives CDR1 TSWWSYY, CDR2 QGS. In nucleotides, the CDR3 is TGTGCTCTTGGGGAACTAAGAGGGACTGGGGGCCCCTACACTGGTAAACTCATCTTT. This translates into CALGELRGTGGPYTGKLIF.

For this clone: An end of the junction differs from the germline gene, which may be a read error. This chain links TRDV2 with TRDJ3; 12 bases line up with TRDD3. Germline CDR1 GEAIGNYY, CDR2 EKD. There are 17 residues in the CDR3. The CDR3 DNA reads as TGTGCCTGTGACAGTACTGGGGGATACTGGGGCACCCGACAGATGTTTTTC. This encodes CACDSTGGYWGTRQMFF.

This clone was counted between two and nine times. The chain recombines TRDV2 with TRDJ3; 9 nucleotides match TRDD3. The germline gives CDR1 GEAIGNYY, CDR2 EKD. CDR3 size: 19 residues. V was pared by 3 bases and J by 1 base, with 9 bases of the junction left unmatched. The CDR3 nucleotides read TGTGCCTGTGACCTACCGGATACTGGGGGATCCTGGGACACCCGACAGATGTTTTTC. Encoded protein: CACDLPDTGGSWDTRQMFF.

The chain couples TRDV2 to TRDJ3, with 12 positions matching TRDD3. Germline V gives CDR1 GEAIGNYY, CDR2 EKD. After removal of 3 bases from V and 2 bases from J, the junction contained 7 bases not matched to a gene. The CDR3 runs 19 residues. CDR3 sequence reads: CACDPVLGDTAWDTRQMFF. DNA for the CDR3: TGTGCCTGTGACCCCGTACTGGGGGATACTGCCTGGGACACCCGACAGATGTTTTTC.

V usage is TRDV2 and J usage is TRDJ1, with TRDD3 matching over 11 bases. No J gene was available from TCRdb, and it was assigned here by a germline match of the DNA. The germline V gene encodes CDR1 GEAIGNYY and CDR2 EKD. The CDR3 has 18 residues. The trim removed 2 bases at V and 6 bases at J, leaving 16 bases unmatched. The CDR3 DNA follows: TGTGCCTGTGACAAAGTATTGGGGGATACGCGGATTCGCTATAAACTCATCTTT. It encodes CACDKVLGDTRIRYKLIF.

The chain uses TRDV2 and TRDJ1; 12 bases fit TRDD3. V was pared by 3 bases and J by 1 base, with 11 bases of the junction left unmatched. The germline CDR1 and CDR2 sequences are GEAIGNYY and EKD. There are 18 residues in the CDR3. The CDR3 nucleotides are TGTGCCTGTGACGTCTTACTGGGGGATACTTCTTCCACCGATAAACTCATCTTT. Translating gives CACDVLLGDTSSTDKLIF.

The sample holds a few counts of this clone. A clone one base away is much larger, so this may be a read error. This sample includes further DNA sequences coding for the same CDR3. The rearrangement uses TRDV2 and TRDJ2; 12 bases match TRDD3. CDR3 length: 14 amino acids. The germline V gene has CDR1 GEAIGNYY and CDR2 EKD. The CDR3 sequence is CACDILGDTAQLFF. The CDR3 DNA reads TGTGCCTGTGACATACTGGGGGATACAGCACAACTCTTCTTC.

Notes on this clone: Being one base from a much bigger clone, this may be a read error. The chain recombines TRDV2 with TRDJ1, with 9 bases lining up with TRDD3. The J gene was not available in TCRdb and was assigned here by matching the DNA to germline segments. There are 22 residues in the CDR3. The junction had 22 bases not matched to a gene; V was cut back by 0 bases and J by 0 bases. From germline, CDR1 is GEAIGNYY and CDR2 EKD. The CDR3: CACDTVPTGGGVDNQYTDKLIF. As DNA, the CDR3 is TGTGCCTGTGACACCGTACCTACTGGGGGAGGCGTGGATAACCAGTACACCGATAAACTCATCTTT.

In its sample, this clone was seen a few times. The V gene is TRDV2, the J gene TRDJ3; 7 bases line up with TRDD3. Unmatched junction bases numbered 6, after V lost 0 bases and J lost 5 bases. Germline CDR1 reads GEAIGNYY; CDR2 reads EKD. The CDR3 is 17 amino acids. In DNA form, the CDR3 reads TGTGCCTGTGACACCGCGGGGATAGGCAGGGACACCCGACAGATGTTTTTC. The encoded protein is CACDTAGIGRDTRQMFF.

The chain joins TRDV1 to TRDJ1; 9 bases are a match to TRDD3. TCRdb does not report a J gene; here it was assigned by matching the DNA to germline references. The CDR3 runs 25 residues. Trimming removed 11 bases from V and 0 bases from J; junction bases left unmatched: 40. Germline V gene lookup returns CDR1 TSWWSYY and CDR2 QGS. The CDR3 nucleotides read TGTGCTATTGTGGAACTATGGATAAGAGGGGGGTGTACTGGGGGAGACTTACGGTACACCGATAAACTCATCTTT. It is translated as CAIVELWIRGGCTGGDLRYTDKLIF.